What follows are 11 T cell receptor beta chains derived from one specimen sequenced in a study of CD8 T cells in ankylosing spondylitis. Study findings and constraints: Seemingly distinctive of ankylosing spondylitis blood was a TCR beta motif formed by eight highly homologous variants.

TCRdb reprocessed the 5' RACE reads with MiXCR, giving one entry per CDR3 protein. The data show 750,000 to 850,000 distinct CDR3 sequences, about 10% seen once. These receptors are not linked to any known antigen. The specimen was blood, either unsorted or a sorted T cell fraction (not recorded which). The source is a male donor with ankylosing spondylitis.

The sample holds many counts of this clonotype. This CDR3 reads CSARESRQIYGYTF. The CDR3 nucleotides are TGCAGTGCTAGAGAATCACGACAGATCTATGGCTACACCTTC. V gene TRBV20-1 combines with J gene TRBJ1-2; perhaps TRBD1 as D (5 bases). Trimming took 0 bases from V and 4 from J, leaving 12 bases between them. The CDR3 runs 14 residues. The germline V gene encodes CDR1 DFQATT and CDR2 SNEGSKA (reference sequence).

This clonotype was seen only a few times. The chain carries TRBV10-3 and TRBJ2-3, with D possibly TRBD1 on 5 matching bases. V dropped 8 bases and J dropped 2 bases, with 14 bases sitting between them. Germline-derived CDR1 and CDR2 are ENHRY and SYGVKD. The CDR3 is 14 amino acids. Here the CDR3 DNA reads TGTGCCATCGCCAGAAGCAGGGACACAGATACGCAGTATTTT. It translates to CAIARSRDTDTQYF.

The rearrangement links TRBV9 to TRBJ2-1; TRBD1 is a possible D gene (6 bases). The germline V and J ends were trimmed by 4 bases and 8 bases, with 16 bases remaining between them. This CDR3 has 14 amino acids. The germline V gene encodes CDR1 SGDLS and CDR2 YYNGEE. CDR3 in amino acids: CASSSRTAGDEQFF. The CDR3 bases are TGTGCCAGCAGCTCGCGGACAGCTGGGGATGAGCAGTTCTTC.

This chain links TRBV20-1 with TRBJ2-7, with TRBD2 matching 14 bases. J gave up 0 bases and V 6 bases, and 10 bases lay outside the gene matches. In germline, CDR1 is DFQATT, CDR2 SNEGSKA (reference sequence). This CDR3 has 17 amino acids. CDR3 loop: CSALGLAGGMGSYEQYF. Here the CDR3 DNA reads TGCAGTGCCCTCGGACTAGCGGGGGGAATGGGCTCCTACGAGCAGTACTTC.

V gene TRBV7-2 combines with J gene TRBJ1-1, with D hard to call. The CDR3 length is 13 residues. The ends were cut back, 5 bases at V and 2 bases at J, with 9 bases in the middle. Germline V gene sequence: CDR1 SGHTA, CDR2 FQGNSA. In DNA, the CDR3 is TGTGCCAGCAGCGGTAGTTTTAACACTGAAGCTTTCTTT. Amino acids: CASSGSFNTEAFF.

The chain recombines TRBV6-2 or TRBV6-3 with TRBJ2-1; D is uncertain. CDR3 length: 12 residues. V lost 5 bases and J lost 14, with 16 bases in between. CDR1 is MNHEY, CDR2 SVGEGT, per germline. This chain's CDR3 is CASSSYTGSKFF. CDR3 nucleotide sequence: TGTGCCAGCAGTAGCTATACGGGTAGTAAGTTCTTC.

The sample holds a few counts of this clonotype. The V gene is TRBV5-1, the J gene TRBJ2-3; no definite D call. This CDR3 has 13 amino acids. Trimming took 0 bases from V and 10 from J, leaving 12 bases between them. CDR1 and CDR2 from the germline V gene are SGHRS and YFSETQ. The CDR3 region is CASSLVRPPPQYF. DNA of the CDR3: TGCGCCAGCAGCTTGGTTCGTCCTCCCCCGCAGTATTTT.

The chain joins TRBV7-9 to TRBJ1-4; possibly TRBD1 for D (5 bases). CDR3 length: 14 amino acids. V gave up 5 bases and J gave up 3 bases, with 10 bases separating them. Germline V lookup: CDR1 SEHNR, CDR2 FQNEAQ (reference sequence). The CDR3 sequence is CASSIGTANEKLFF. The CDR3 DNA follows: TGTGCCAGCAGCATCGGGACGGCTAATGAAAAACTGTTTTTT. Looking up the rest from reference TRBV7-9 and TRBJ1-4 gives the full variable domain: DTGVSQNPRHKITKRGQNVTFRCDPISEHNRLYWYRQTLGQGPEFLTYFQNEAQLEKSRLLSDRFSAERPKGSFSTLEIQRTEQGDSAMYLCASSIGTANEKLFFGSGTQLSVL.

This sequence joins TRBV3-1 and TRBJ2-3; 9 bases line up with TRBD2. V trimming: 3 bases; J trimming: 3 bases; junction bases outside the gene matches: 4. CDR3 size: 15 residues. Per germline, CDR1 LGHDT and CDR2 YNNKEL (reference sequence). The CDR3 coding sequence is TGTGCCAGCAGCCAGACTAGCGGCGGTACAGATACGCAGTATTTT. Translation: CASSQTSGGTDTQYF.

This clonotype has a handful of counts. V gene TRBV5-6 combines with J gene TRBJ2-1; 11 nucleotides line up with TRBD2. This CDR3 comprises 16 residues. Per the germline V gene, CDR1 is SGHDT and CDR2 is YYEEEE. J lost 2 bases, V lost 2 bases, and 3 bases had no gene match. CDR3 in amino acids: CASSFATSGTYNEQFF. CDR3 DNA sequence: TGTGCCAGCAGCTTTGCGACTAGCGGGACCTACAATGAGCAGTTCTTC.

In its sample, this clonotype was seen a few times. This rearrangement joins TRBV27 to TRBJ2-7; TRBD1 matches at 7 bases. The CDR3 runs to 14 residues. V lost 9 bases and J lost 5; bases outside the gene matches: 13. Germline V gene data show CDR1 as MNHEY and CDR2 as SMNVEV (reference sequence). This CDR3 reads CASWSPGQGDEQYF. In nucleotides, the CDR3 is TGTGCCAGTTGGTCGCCAGGGCAGGGGGACGAGCAGTACTTC.